Below, one T cell receptor (beta chain) is given with its context. Its specificity is not known. This specimen belongs to a study of cytomegalovirus exposure and HLA in healthy donors. Study details: An earlier analysis found 95 million to 140 million unique TCR beta sequences from approximately 200 million T cells.

The CDR3 is 16 amino acids. Germline V gene sequence: CDR1 MNHEY, CDR2 SMNVEV (reference sequence). The V and J ends lost 5 bases and 0 bases, in that order; junction bases with no gene match: 5. Whole-study results and caveats: A later analysis reportedly found fewer N-insertions in an Asian-associated ancestry cluster than the approximately 700-donor mean. The authors enumerated around 150 TCR beta chains as linked to cytomegalovirus. Follow-up analysis seemed to connect common viral pathogens with several of the most significant clusters identified.

Primers for the PCR totalled 60 Vbeta and 13 Jbeta. Sequencing was performed with immunoSEQ multiplex PCR; in TCRdb, only in-frame clones are kept and a portion is missing. The data show about 170,000 clones, over 65% seen once. Sequencing input: PBMCs. This sequence originates from a female donor in good health and CMV-seronegative. The rearrangement joins TRBV27 to TRBJ2-1; 9 nucleotides agree with TRBD2. For the CDR3, the DNA is TGTGCCAGCAGTGTTTCGCGGGGGGGCTCCTACAATGAGCAGTTCTTC. This codes for CASSVSRGGSYNEQFF.